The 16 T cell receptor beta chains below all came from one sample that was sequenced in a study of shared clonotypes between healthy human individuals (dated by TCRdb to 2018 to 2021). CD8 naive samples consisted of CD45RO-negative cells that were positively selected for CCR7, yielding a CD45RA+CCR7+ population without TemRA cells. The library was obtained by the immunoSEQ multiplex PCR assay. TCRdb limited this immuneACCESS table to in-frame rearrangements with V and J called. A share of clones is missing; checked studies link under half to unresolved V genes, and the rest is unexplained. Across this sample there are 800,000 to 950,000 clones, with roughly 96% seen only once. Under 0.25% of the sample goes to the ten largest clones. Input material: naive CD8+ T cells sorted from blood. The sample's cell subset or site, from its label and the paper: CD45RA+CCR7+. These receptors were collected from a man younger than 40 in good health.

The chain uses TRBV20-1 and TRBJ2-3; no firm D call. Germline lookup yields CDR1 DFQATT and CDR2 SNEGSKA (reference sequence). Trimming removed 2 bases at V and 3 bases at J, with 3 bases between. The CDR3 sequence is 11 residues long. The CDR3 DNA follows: TGCAGTGCTAGATATACAGATACGCAGTATTTT. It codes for CSARYTDTQYF.

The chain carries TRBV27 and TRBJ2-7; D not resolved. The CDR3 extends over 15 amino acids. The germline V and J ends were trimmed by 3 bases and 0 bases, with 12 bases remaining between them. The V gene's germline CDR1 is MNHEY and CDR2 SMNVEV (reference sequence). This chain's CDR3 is CASSFNGIPSYEQYF. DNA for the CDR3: TGTGCCAGCAGTTTTAACGGAATCCCCTCCTACGAGCAGTACTTC.

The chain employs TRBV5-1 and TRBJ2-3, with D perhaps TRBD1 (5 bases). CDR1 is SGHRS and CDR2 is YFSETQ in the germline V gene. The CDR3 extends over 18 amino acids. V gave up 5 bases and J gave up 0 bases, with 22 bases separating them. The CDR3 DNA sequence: TGCGCCAGCAGTACCTCAGGGCTCCCCTCTCTTAGCACAGATACGCAGTATTTT. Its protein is CASSTSGLPSLSTDTQYF. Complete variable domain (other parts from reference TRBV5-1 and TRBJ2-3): KAGVTQTPRYLIKTRGQQVTLSCSPISGHRSVSWYQQTPGQGLQFLFEYFSETQRNKGNFPGRFSGRQFSNSRSEMNVSTLELGDSALYLCASSTSGLPSLSTDTQYFGPGTRLTVL.

The CDR3 bases are TGTGCCACCAGCACCGGACAGGTGGACTACGAGCAGTACTTC. Residues: CATSTGQVDYEQYF. J is TRBJ2-7 and V is TRBV15; 7 positions agree with TRBD1. Germline loops: CDR1 LNHNV, CDR2 YYDKDF (reference sequence). V trimming: 4 bases; J trimming: 3 bases; junction bases outside the gene matches: 6. CDR3 size: 14 residues. Combining the CDR3 with reference TRBV15 and TRBJ2-7 gives the whole variable domain DAMVIQNPRYQVTQFGKPVTLSCSQTLNHNVMYWYQQKSSQAPKLLFHYYDKDFNNEADTPDNFQSRRPNTSFCFLDIRSPGLGDTAMYLCATSTGQVDYEQYFGPGTRLTVT.

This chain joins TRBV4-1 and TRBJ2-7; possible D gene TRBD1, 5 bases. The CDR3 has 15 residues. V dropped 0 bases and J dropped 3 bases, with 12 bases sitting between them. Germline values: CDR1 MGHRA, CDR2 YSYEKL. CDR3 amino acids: CASSQEGQGDYEQYF. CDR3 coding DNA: TGCGCCAGCAGCCAAGAAGGCCAGGGCGACTACGAGCAGTACTTC.

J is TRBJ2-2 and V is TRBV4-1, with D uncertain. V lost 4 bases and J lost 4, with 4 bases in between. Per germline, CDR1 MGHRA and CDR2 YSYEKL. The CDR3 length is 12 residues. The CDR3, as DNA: TGCGCCAGCAGCCCGTTCACCGGGGAGCTGTTTTTT. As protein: CASSPFTGELFF.

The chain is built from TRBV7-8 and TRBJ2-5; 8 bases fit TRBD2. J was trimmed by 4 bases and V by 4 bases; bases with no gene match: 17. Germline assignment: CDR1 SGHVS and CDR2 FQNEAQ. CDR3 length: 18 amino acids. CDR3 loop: CASSSYQKGLARGETQYF. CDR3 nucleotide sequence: TGTGCCAGCAGCTCGTACCAGAAAGGACTAGCTAGAGGAGAGACCCAGTACTTC.

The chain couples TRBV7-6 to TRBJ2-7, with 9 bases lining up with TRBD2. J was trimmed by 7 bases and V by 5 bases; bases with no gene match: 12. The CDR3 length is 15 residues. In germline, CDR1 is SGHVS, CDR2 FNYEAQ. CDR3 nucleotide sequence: TGTGCCAGCAGCCCGATGTTAGCGGGAGCTTGGGAGCAGTACTTC. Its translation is CASSPMLAGAWEQYF.

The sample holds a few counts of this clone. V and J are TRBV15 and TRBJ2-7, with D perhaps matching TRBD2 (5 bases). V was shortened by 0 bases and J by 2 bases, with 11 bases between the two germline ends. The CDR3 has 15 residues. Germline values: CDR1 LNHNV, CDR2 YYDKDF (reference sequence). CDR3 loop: CATSRDRGSPYEQYF. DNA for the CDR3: TGTGCCACCAGCAGAGATCGGGGATCTCCCTACGAGCAGTACTTC.

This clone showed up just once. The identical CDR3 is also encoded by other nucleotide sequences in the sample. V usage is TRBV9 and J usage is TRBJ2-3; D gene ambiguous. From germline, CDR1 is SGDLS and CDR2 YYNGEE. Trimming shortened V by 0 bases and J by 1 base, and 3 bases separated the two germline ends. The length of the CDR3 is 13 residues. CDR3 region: CASSVGGTDTQYF. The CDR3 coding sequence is TGTGCCAGCAGCGTAGGTGGCACAGATACGCAGTATTTT. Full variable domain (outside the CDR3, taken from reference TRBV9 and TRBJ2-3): DSGVTQTPKHLITATGQRVTLRCSPRSGDLSVYWYQQSLDQGLQFLIQYYNGEERAKGNILERFSAQQFPDLHSELNLSSLELGDSALYFCASSVGGTDTQYFGPGTRLTVL.

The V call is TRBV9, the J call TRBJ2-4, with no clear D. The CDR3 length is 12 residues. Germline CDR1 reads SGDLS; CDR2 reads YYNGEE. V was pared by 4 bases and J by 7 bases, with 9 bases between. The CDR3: CASSTPRNIQYF. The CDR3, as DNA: TGTGCCAGCAGCACTCCGAGGAACATTCAGTACTTC.

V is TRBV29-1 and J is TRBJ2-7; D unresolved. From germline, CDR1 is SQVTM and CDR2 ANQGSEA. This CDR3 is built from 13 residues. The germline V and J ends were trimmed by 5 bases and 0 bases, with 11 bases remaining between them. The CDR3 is CSVSKANSYEQYF. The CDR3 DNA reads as TGCAGCGTTTCTAAAGCGAACTCCTACGAGCAGTACTTC.

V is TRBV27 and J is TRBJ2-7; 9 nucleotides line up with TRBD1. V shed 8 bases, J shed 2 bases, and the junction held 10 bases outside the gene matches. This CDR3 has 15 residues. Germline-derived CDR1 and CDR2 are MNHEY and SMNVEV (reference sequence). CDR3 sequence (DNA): TGTGCCAGCGCCCCATTGGGACAGGGTACCTACGAGCAGTACTTC. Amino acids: CASAPLGQGTYEQYF.

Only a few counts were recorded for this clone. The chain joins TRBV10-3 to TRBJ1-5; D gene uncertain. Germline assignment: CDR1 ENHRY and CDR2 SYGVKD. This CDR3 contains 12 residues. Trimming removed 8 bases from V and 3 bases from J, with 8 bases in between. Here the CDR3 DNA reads TGTGCCATCGGGCAGAACAATCAGCCCCAGCATTTT. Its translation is CAIGQNNQPQHF.

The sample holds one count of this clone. The CDR3 is CASSSATDYEQYF. CDR3 coding DNA: TGTGCCAGCAGCTCCGCGACTGATTACGAGCAGTACTTC. This chain uses TRBV11-2 with TRBJ2-7; no reliable D call. Trimming stripped 4 bases from V and 4 bases from J, with 11 bases between. CDR1 SGHAT and CDR2 FQNNGV come from the germline V gene. The CDR3 length is 13 residues.

The CDR3 region has the DNA TGTGCCAGCAGGACCACAGTCCCTGAGCAGTTCTTC. Protein: CASRTTVPEQFF. The chain employs TRBV7-9 and TRBJ2-1; D gene uncertain. This CDR3 region has 12 residues. The germline V and J ends were trimmed by 6 bases and 9 bases, with 12 bases remaining between them. Germline V lookup: CDR1 SEHNR, CDR2 FQNEAQ (reference sequence).